The T cell receptor (beta chain) described here comes from a study of technical replicates of blood from a few donors. Data came from immunoSEQ multiplex PCR; TCRdb stores just in-frame clones and leaves some out. The sample lists under 35,000 clones; roughly 92% were seen once. Germline loops: CDR1 MGHRA, CDR2 YSYEKL. There are 16 residues in the CDR3. V lost 6 bases to trimming and J lost 7 bases; unmatched junction nucleotides: 16. The chain employs TRBV4-1 and TRBJ1-2; 8 bases map to TRBD1. This TCR derives from a human donor in good health. Some clones in this sample may be carry-over from other donors' samples. Input material: PBMCs. The CDR3 spells CASSTGQAQGQGGYTF. The CDR3 region has the DNA TGCGCCAGCAGTACTGGGCAGGCTCAAGGACAGGGTGGCTACACCTTC.